Listed below are T cell receptor beta chains from one sample, sequenced in a study of blood T cell repertoires in COVID-19. Only in-frame clones appear in the TCRdb table, and some are missing; sequencing was by immunoSEQ multiplex PCR. This sample has roughly 50,000 clones; approximately 81% occur once, and the top ten carry roughly 2.7%. Input material: peripheral blood. The source is a middle-aged man with acute or convalescent COVID-19. CDR3s include the opening cysteine and the closing phenylalanine or tryptophan. A D gene is named only where the DNA matches it firmly. Clone size is not always given. Where it is, it says once, few, many or a class for expanded clones.

J | D | V | size | DNA | CDR3
TRBJ1-1 | . | TRBV29-1 | . | TGCAGCGTTGAAAGGGGAGAAGCTTTCTTT | CSVERGEAFF
TRBJ1-5 | TRBD1 | TRBV5-1 | . | TGCGCCAGCAGACAAACAGGGGATAGCAATCAGCCCCAGCATTTT | CASRQTGDSNQPQHF
TRBJ2-2 | . | TRBV11-2 | . | TGTGCCAGCAGTCTCAGAGGGAGTAACACCGGGGAGCTGTTTTTT | CASSLRGSNTGELFF
TRBJ2-7 | TRBD1 | TRBV27 | . | TGTGCCAGCAGTTCGGGACAGGGGGCCATAAGCTCCTACGAGCAGTACTTC | CASSSGQGAISSYEQYF
TRBJ1-5 | . | TRBV5-4 | . | TGTGCCAGCAGCTTGGGAGGCAGCAATCAGCCCCAGCATTTT | CASSLGGSNQPQHF
TRBJ2-3 | TRBD1 | TRBV6-5 | . | TGTGCCAGTCCCACGGACAGGGGTACAGATACGCAGTATTTT | CASPTDRGTDTQYF
TRBJ2-1 | TRBD1 | TRBV13 | . | TGTGCCAGCATCCCAGTAGGGGACCCGGACAGGGGGACCTACAATGAGCAGTTCTTC | CASIPVGDPDRGTYNEQFF
TRBJ2-1 | TRBD2 | TRBV2 | few | TGTGCCAGCAGCGGGGAGGGGTACAATGAGCAGTTCTTC | CASSGEGYNEQFF
TRBJ2-7 | TRBD1 | TRBV11-2 | . | TGTGCCAGCAGCTCTGGGCGGGGACAGGGTACCTACGAGCAGTACTTC | CASSSGRGQGTYEQYF
TRBJ2-5 | TRBD2 | TRBV4-1 | . | TGCGCCAGCAGCCAAGTAGGCGGGGGGGAAAGAGAGACCCAGTACTTC | CASSQVGGGERETQYF
TRBJ1-2 | TRBD1 | TRBV29-1 | . | TGCAGCGTTGACTTACAGGGGAAATCTGGAGGCTACACCTTC | CSVDLQGKSGGYTF
TRBJ2-1 | . | TRBV3-1/TRBV3-2 | . | TGTGCCAGCAGCGAGGGAAATTACAATGAGCAGTTCTTC | CASSEGNYNEQFF
TRBJ2-5 | TRBD2 | TRBV2 | . | TGTGCCAGCAGTGGCGGGAGGGCCCTCGGGGAGACCCAGTACTTC | CASSGGRALGETQYF
TRBJ1-4 | . | TRBV28 | . | TGTGCCAGCAGTTGGCCCTACGGGGTCTCCGGAAAACTGTTTTTT | CASSWPYGVSGKLFF
TRBJ2-7 | TRBD2 | TRBV18 | once | TGTGCCAGCTCCCCCGGGGGGGCAGTGGACGAGCAGTACTTC | CASSPGGAVDEQYF
TRBJ2-5 | . | TRBV4-1 | . | TGCGCCAGCAGCCAAAGGCAGTCCGGGGTCGAGACCCAGTACTTC | CASSQRQSGVETQYF
TRBJ2-7 | TRBD1 | TRBV12-3/TRBV12-4 | . | TGTGCCAGCAGGTCACCGGGACAGAGCCCCTACTTC | CASRSPGQSPYF
TRBJ2-7 | TRBD1 | TRBV3-1/TRBV3-2 | . | TGTGCCAGCAGCCATGGGACAGGGGGCTGGTACGAGCAGTACTTC | CASSHGTGGWYEQYF
TRBJ2-5 | TRBD2 | TRBV19 | . | TGTGCCAGTAGACGACTAGCGGGGGGTCGAGAGACCCAGTACTTC | CASRRLAGGRETQYF
TRBJ1-2 | . | TRBV9 | . | TGTGCCAGCAGCGGAATCCGAGGAAACTATGGCTACACCTTC | CASSGIRGNYGYTF
TRBJ1-1 | TRBD1 | TRBV3-1/TRBV3-2 | . | TGTGCCAGCAGCCAAGAAACGGAGGGGGCGAGTACTGAAGCTTTCTTT | CASSQETEGASTEAFF
TRBJ2-3 | TRBD1 | TRBV4-1 | . | TGCGCCAGCAGCCAAGAGGACAGGGTGACAAATACGCAGTATTTT | CASSQEDRVTNTQYF
TRBJ1-2 | . | TRBV21-1 | . | TGTGCCAGCAGCCCTCGACAGGCTTCAGACTATGGCTACACCTTC | CASSPRQASDYGYTF
TRBJ2-2 | . | TRBV4-1 | . | TGCGCCAGCAGCCAGAGGGGGGGCACCGGGGAGCTGTTTTTT | CASSQRGGTGELFF
TRBJ2-2 | . | TRBV11-2 | . | TGTGCCAGCAGCCAACTACAGGGAAAGGCCGGGGAGCTGTTTTTT | CASSQLQGKAGELFF
TRBJ1-1 | . | TRBV6-5 | . | TGTGCCAGCGGACAACCCCATCGAGGAGCTTTCTTT | CASGQPHRGAFF
TRBJ2-7 | TRBD1 | TRBV2 | once | TGTGCCAGCAGTCAGGGACAGATTACCTACGAGCAGTACTTC | CASSQGQITYEQYF
TRBJ2-5 | . | TRBV7-9 | . | TGTGCCAGCAGCTTATATGTTTACCAAGAGACCCAGTACTTC | CASSLYVYQETQYF
TRBJ1-5 | . | TRBV2 | . | TGTGCCAGCAGTGTGGGTAGACAGGCAACCTATAGCAATCAGCCCCAGCATTTT | CASSVGRQATYSNQPQHF
TRBJ1-6 | . | TRBV18 | . | TGTGCCAGCTCACCTAACGCGATCGGGAGCTCCTATAATTCACCCCTCCACTTT | CASSPNAIGSSYNSPLHF
TRBJ2-5 | TRBD2 | TRBV29-1 | once | TGCAGCGATTCTGGCGGGAGGGCCGAAGAGACCCAGTACTTC | CSDSGGRAEETQYF
TRBJ1-1 | TRBD1 | TRBV10-1 | . | TGCGCCAGCAGTGAAGGGACAGGGGTCACTGAAGCTTTCTTT | CASSEGTGVTEAFF